This T cell receptor beta chain was observed in a study of response to subunit inactivated influenza vaccine. TCRdb re-derived calls from the RT-PCR reads in MiXCR, one entry per CDR3 protein. The sample consists of 400,000 to 650,000 distinct CDR3 sequences, around 7.9% of them appearing once. This clonotype is labeled medium-sized. This sequence was found in a man in his fifties or sixties who received an inactivated influenza vaccine. The sample was PBMCs from blood, taken roughly 24 months after vaccination.

The CDR3 DNA sequence: TGTGCCAGCAGTGACACAGGGGGCAAGAATGAGCAGTTCTTC. It specifies CASSDTGGKNEQFF. The genes are TRBV6-4 and TRBJ2-1; 9 bases match TRBD1. Unmatched junction bases numbered 3, after V lost 2 bases and J lost 7 bases. CDR3 length: 14 amino acids. The germline V gene encodes CDR1 MRHNA and CDR2 SNTAGT.